Presented here are 17 T cell receptor beta chains from one specimen sequenced in a study of Ad26.COV2.S vaccination and SARS-CoV-2 variants. Assay used: immunoSEQ multiplex PCR; TCRdb lists only in-frame clones, some missing. This table holds 300,000 to 500,000 clones, roughly nine tenths found once. Noted treatment: 19 received Ad26.COV2.S at low or high dose, single or two shots; about 5 received placebo; per-sample allocation not given. Sampling was performed 63 days after the first vaccine or placebo injection. The material sequenced was peripheral blood, taken in a trial of Ad26.COV2.S vaccine versus placebo. The receptors come from a person aged 18 to 59 who received the Ad26.COV2.S COVID-19 vaccine or a placebo.

The chain joins TRBV7-2 to TRBJ1-1, with TRBD1 matching 8 bases. CDR3 length: 14 amino acids. In germline, CDR1 is SGHTA, CDR2 FQGNSA. V lost 8 bases and J lost 4; bases outside the gene matches: 9. CDR3 sequence: CASGRDRRGTEAFF. CDR3 in DNA: TGTGCCAGCGGCAGGGACAGGCGGGGCACTGAAGCTTTCTTT.

The V gene is TRBV6-1, the J gene TRBJ1-1; a possible D gene is TRBD1 (6 bases). Trimming removed 3 bases from V and 4 bases from J, with 18 bases in between. CDR1 MNHNS and CDR2 SASEGT come from the germline V gene. This CDR3 spans 16 amino acids. CDR3 sequence: CASSDPGALGSTEAFF. The CDR3 coding sequence is TGTGCCAGCAGTGATCCGGGGGCGCTGGGTAGCACTGAAGCTTTCTTT.

The genes are TRBV19 and TRBJ2-2, with TRBD1 identical over 7 bases. CDR1 and CDR2 from the germline V gene are LNHDA and SQIVND (reference sequence). The CDR3 contains 15 residues. Trimming removed 6 bases from V and 7 bases from J; junction bases left unmatched: 11. The CDR3 nucleotides are TGTGCCAGTAGCGCGCCGGGACAGAGGAACGGGGAGCTGTTTTTT. The encoded protein is CASSAPGQRNGELFF.

This clone has a handful of counts. In DNA, the CDR3 is TGCGCCAGCAGCTTGGACAGACAGAACACTGAAGCTTTCTTT. As protein: CASSLDRQNTEAFF. J is TRBJ1-1 and V is TRBV5-1; D is unclear. V was trimmed by 0 bases and J by 1 base, leaving 7 bases between them. CDR1 is SGHRS and CDR2 is YFSETQ in the germline V gene. The CDR3 length is 14 residues.

In nucleotides, the CDR3 is TGTGCCAGCAAACCGGACAGTTACTCCTACGAGCAGTACTTC. Translated, it gives CASKPDSYSYEQYF. The chain is built from TRBV6-5 and TRBJ2-7, with D possibly matching TRBD1 (6 bases). Germline V CDR1 and CDR2: MNHEY, SVGAGI. The CDR3 extends over 14 amino acids. Trimming shortened V by 7 bases and J by 0 bases, and 13 bases separated the two germline ends.

The chain combines TRBV2 with TRBJ1-2; no firm D call. Germline loops: CDR1 SNHLY, CDR2 FYNNEI. The CDR3 totals 13 residues. V was pared by 3 bases and J by 4 bases, with 9 bases between. The CDR3 reads CASSDAGSYGYTF. CDR3 nucleotides: TGTGCCAGCAGTGATGCTGGGAGCTATGGCTACACCTTC.

This chain joins TRBV4-2 and TRBJ2-2, with 11 bases lining up with TRBD2. The CDR3 length is 15 residues. Germline V gene sequence: CDR1 LGHNA, CDR2 YNFKEQ. The trim removed 6 bases at V and 7 bases at J, leaving 7 bases unmatched. The CDR3 reads CASSKGLAEDGELFF. In nucleotides, the CDR3 is TGTGCCAGCAGTAAGGGACTAGCGGAGGACGGGGAGCTGTTTTTT.

J is TRBJ2-1 and V is TRBV9; the D is unclear. This CDR3 has 14 residues. The germline gives CDR1 SGDLS, CDR2 YYNGEE. Between the trimmed V and J ends, which lost 3 bases and 5 bases, there was a span of 12 bases. The CDR3 DNA follows: TGTGCCAGCAGCGCCGGGCAGGCACACAATGAGCAGTTCTTC. Protein sequence: CASSAGQAHNEQFF.

The rearrangement uses TRBV15 and TRBJ2-1, with TRBD1 as a possible D gene (6 bases). CDR1 is LNHNV and CDR2 is YYDKDF in the germline V gene (reference sequence). Trimming left V 4 bases short and J 10 bases short, with 14 bases between. The CDR3 covers 13 residues. The CDR3 DNA reads TGTGCCACCAGCACAACAGGGATAGAAGAGCAGTTCTTC. Residues: CATSTTGIEEQFF.

V and J are TRBV2 and TRBJ2-2, with 7 bases fitting TRBD1. V lost 6 bases and J lost 1; bases outside the gene matches: 8. CDR3 size: 16 residues. Germline CDR1 reads SNHLY; CDR2 reads FYNNEI. In DNA, the CDR3 is TGTGCCAGCAGCGGAGACAGGGTCAAGAACACCGGGGAGCTGTTTTTT. The encoded protein is CASSGDRVKNTGELFF. The full variable domain, rest sourced from reference TRBV2 and TRBJ2-2, is EPEVTQTPSHQVTQMGQEVILRCVPISNHLYFYWYRQILGQKVEFLVSFYNNEISEKSEIFDDQFSVERPDGSNFTLKIRSTKLEDSAMYFCASSGDRVKNTGELFFGEGSRLTVL.

This chain connects TRBV5-4 to TRBJ2-1; D ambiguous. V was trimmed by 0 bases and J by 6 bases, leaving 10 bases between them. Germline values: CDR1 SGHNT, CDR2 YYREEE (reference sequence). CDR3 length equals 14 residues. The chain's CDR3 is CASSLGAGLNEQFF. The DNA of the CDR3 is TGTGCCAGCAGCTTGGGAGCTGGCCTCAATGAGCAGTTCTTC.

V gene TRBV6-2 or TRBV6-3 combines with J gene TRBJ1-6; D not resolved. Trimming removed 1 base from V and 10 bases from J, with 8 bases in between. The CDR3 has 13 residues. The germline V gene has CDR1 MNHEY and CDR2 SVGEGT. For the CDR3, the DNA is TGTGCCAGCAGTTACTGGGATGGCTCACCCCTCCACTTT. This encodes CASSYWDGSPLHF.

This clone has just a few counts. V is TRBV7-9 and J is TRBJ2-2; maybe TRBD1 (6 bases). The CDR3 covers 15 residues. V was trimmed by 6 bases and J by 6 bases, leaving 17 bases between them. The V gene's germline CDR1 is SEHNR and CDR2 FQNEAQ (reference sequence). For the CDR3, the DNA is TGTGCCAGCAGGCAACAGGGAGCAGAGGCCGGGGAGCTGTTTTTT. Amino acids: CASRQQGAEAGELFF. The full variable domain, its missing parts supplied by reference TRBV7-9 and TRBJ2-2, is DTGVSQNPRHKITKRGQNVTFRCDPISEHNRLYWYRQTLGQGPEFLTYFQNEAQLEKSRLLSDRFSAERPKGSFSTLEIQRTEQGDSAMYLCASRQQGAEAGELFFGEGSRLTVL.

The gene calls are TRBV20-1 and TRBJ2-7; D possibly matches TRBD1 or TRBD2 (6 bases each). Germline assignment: CDR1 DFQATT and CDR2 SNEGSKA (reference sequence). The CDR3 has 12 amino acids. Trimming left V 3 bases short and J 6 bases short, with 12 bases between. The DNA for the CDR3 is TGCAGTGCTAGTCGGGGGCCCGGCGAGCAGTACTTC. This codes for CSASRGPGEQYF.

There are a few counts of this clone. V gene TRBV4-1 combines with J gene TRBJ2-7; D is possibly TRBD1 (5 bases). V was trimmed by 4 bases and J by 0 bases, leaving 13 bases between them. CDR1 and CDR2 (germline): MGHRA, YSYEKL. The CDR3 length is 15 residues. The CDR3 loop reads CASSPGQGHSYEQYF. The CDR3 DNA reads TGCGCCAGCAGCCCGGGCCAGGGCCACTCCTACGAGCAGTACTTC.

V gene TRBV7-8 combines with J gene TRBJ1-2, with D possibly matching TRBD1 (6 bases). The CDR3 sequence is 14 residues long. Germline V gene data show CDR1 as SGHVS and CDR2 as FQNEAQ. V lost 5 bases and J lost 5, with 15 bases in between. The CDR3 DNA follows: TGTGCCAGCAGCCCCCGGGACACCATTTATGGCTACACCTTC. Translated: CASSPRDTIYGYTF. Together with reference TRBV7-8 and TRBJ1-2, the CDR3 gives the full variable domain: GAGVSQSPRYKVAKRGQDVALRCDPISGHVSLFWYQQALGQGPEFLTYFQNEAQLDKSGLPSDRFFAERPEGSVSTLKIQRTQQEDSAVYLCASSPRDTIYGYTFGSGTRLTVV.

The table lists this clone with a few counts. This sequence joins TRBV9 and TRBJ2-2; D is possibly TRBD1 or TRBD2 (5 bases each). CDR1 and CDR2 (germline): SGDLS, YYNGEE. The CDR3 spans 17 residues. Trimming pared 0 bases from V and 0 bases from J, leaving 12 bases between. CDR3 in amino acids: CASSVGGTASNTGELFF. The CDR3 region has the DNA TGTGCCAGCAGCGTAGGGGGGACGGCCTCGAACACCGGGGAGCTGTTTTTT.